This T cell receptor (beta chain) was profiled in a study of blood T cell repertoires in COVID-19. Study-wide background: Researchers got acute and convalescent COVID-19 samples from the United States, Italy and Spain. Nucleic acid was either cDNA or gDNA, and it came from T cells, B-cell-depleted T cells, or PBMCs.

As processed by the authors: Amplification of reference gene primers was used by the study to estimate nucleated cell counts. This table comes from immunoSEQ multiplex PCR, and its TCRdb copy is limited to in-frame clones, with some not included. V, J and clone size were drawn from that table, and D and trimming were deduced from the DNA. The repertoire holds some 360,000 clones, with roughly 90% as singletons. Germline V gene data show CDR1 as SGHDN and CDR2 as FVKESK. Trimming cost V 5 bases and J 4 bases, with 12 bases left between them. The CDR3 extends over 14 amino acids. Grouping used clinical history reported by participants in a survey and questionnaire.

The chain is built from TRBV14 and TRBJ2-1; no clear D. The sample taken for sequencing was PBMCs or T cells enriched from blood (not recorded which). The receptor was isolated from a woman younger than 45 who had been exposed to COVID-19. The CDR3 sequence: CASSEGRLYNEQFF. In DNA form, the CDR3 reads TGTGCCAGCAGCGAAGGAAGACTGTACAATGAGCAGTTCTTC.